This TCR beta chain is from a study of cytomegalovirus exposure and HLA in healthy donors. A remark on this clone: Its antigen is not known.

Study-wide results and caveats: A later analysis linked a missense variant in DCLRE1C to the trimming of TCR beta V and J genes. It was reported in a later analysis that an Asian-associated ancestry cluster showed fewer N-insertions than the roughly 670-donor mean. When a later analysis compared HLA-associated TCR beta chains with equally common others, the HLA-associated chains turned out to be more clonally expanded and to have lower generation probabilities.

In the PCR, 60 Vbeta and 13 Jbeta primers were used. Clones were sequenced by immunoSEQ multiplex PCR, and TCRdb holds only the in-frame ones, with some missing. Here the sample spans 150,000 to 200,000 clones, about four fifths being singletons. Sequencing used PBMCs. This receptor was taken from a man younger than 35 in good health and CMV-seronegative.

The CDR3 nucleotides read TGTGCCAGCAGCGGCCCCCAGGGAACAACTAATGAAAAACTGTTTTTT. Translated: CASSGPQGTTNEKLFF. The chain couples TRBV7-8 to TRBJ1-4, with D possibly matching TRBD1 (5 bases). This CDR3 is 16 amino acids long. Germline V gene lookup returns CDR1 SGHVS and CDR2 FQNEAQ. Trimming cost V 5 bases and J 0 bases, with 13 bases left between them.